This TCR beta chain is drawn from a study of OX40 agonist ivuxolimab in advanced cancers. The V gene end was trimmed by 2 bases and the J gene end by 4 bases; junction bases not matched to a gene: 2. The CDR3 spans 14 residues. Germline V gives CDR1 SGHRS, CDR2 YFSETQ. Clones were read by immunoSEQ multiplex PCR, and TCRdb kept only the in-frame ones, dropping some. The repertoire has approximately 38,000 clones, around four fifths of them found once; the top ten carry approximately 21%. This TCR was sampled from an adult with an advanced solid tumor such as melanoma, head and neck, liver or kidney cancer. Sequencing used CD4+ or CD8+ T cells sorted from blood, obtained in a trial of the OX40 agonist ivuxolimab. V is TRBV5-1 and J is TRBJ1-4; 7 bases are shared with TRBD1. The CDR3 is CASSFQGDNEKLFF. CDR3 sequence (DNA): TGCGCCAGCAGCTTCCAGGGGGATAATGAAAAACTGTTTTTT. The full variable domain, in which reference TRBV5-1 and TRBJ1-4 provide the parts outside the CDR3, is KAGVTQTPRYLIKTRGQQVTLSCSPISGHRSVSWYQQTPGQGLQFLFEYFSETQRNKGNFPGRFSGRQFSNSRSEMNVSTLELGDSALYLCASSFQGDNEKLFFGSGTQLSVL.